Presented here are 9 T cell receptor beta chains from one specimen sequenced in a study of T cell responses to AZD1222 COVID-19 vaccine. The data were produced by immunoSEQ multiplex PCR, yet TCRdb's version contains in-frame clones alone and is incomplete. The sample lists about 170,000 clones; roughly 92% were seen once. Sequenced material: peripheral blood, taken on day 0 of AZD1222 vaccination. These receptors came from an adult in good health.

V usage is TRBV10-3 and J usage is TRBJ1-1; TRBD1 matches at 9 bases. The V gene end was trimmed by 11 bases and the J gene end by 1 base; junction bases not matched to a gene: 2. Per the germline V gene, CDR1 is ENHRY and CDR2 is SYGVKD. This CDR3 has 12 amino acids. CDR3 sequence reads: CAVQGANTEAFF. Written as DNA, the CDR3 is TGTGCCGTACAGGGGGCGAACACTGAAGCTTTCTTT.

Written as DNA, the CDR3 is TGTGCCACCAGCAGAGATTGGACAAGGGTACAGGAGCAGTTCTTC. Its translation: CATSRDWTRVQEQFF. V usage is TRBV15 and J usage is TRBJ2-1; TRBD1 is a possible D gene (5 bases). Germline loops: CDR1 LNHNV, CDR2 YYDKDF (reference sequence). With 0 bases removed from V and 10 bases from J, the gap between germline ends came to 16 bases. The CDR3 totals 15 residues. Complete variable domain (other parts from reference TRBV15 and TRBJ2-1): DAMVIQNPRYQVTQFGKPVTLSCSQTLNHNVMYWYQQKSSQAPKLLFHYYDKDFNNEADTPDNFQSRRPNTSFCFLDIRSPGLGDTAMYLCATSRDWTRVQEQFFGPGTRLTVL.

This chain connects TRBV10-3 to TRBJ1-1; D might be TRBD1 (5 bases). Trimming removed 6 bases from V and 5 bases from J, with 16 bases in between. The CDR3 covers 14 residues. CDR1 and CDR2 (germline): ENHRY, SYGVKD. The CDR3 DNA reads as TGTGCCATCAGCGGAGAAGGCTGGGGGACTGAAGCTTTCTTT. Protein product: CAISGEGWGTEAFF.

The V call is TRBV2, the J call TRBJ1-1; D is uncertain. This CDR3 contains 13 residues. Germline CDR1 reads SNHLY; CDR2 reads FYNNEI. Trimming shortened V by 8 bases and J by 5 bases, and 15 bases separated the two germline ends. The CDR3 here is CASARRGGTEAFF. In nucleotides, the CDR3 is TGTGCCAGCGCTCGCCGGGGAGGGACTGAAGCTTTCTTT.

The chain recombines TRBV30 with TRBJ2-3; 7 bases are a match to TRBD2. Germline V CDR1 and CDR2: GTSNPN, SVGIG (reference sequence). This CDR3 has 15 residues. V lost 2 bases and J lost 2; bases outside the gene matches: 7. CDR3 in amino acids: CAWSCREGNTDTQYF. Written as DNA, the CDR3 is TGTGCCTGGAGTTGCAGGGAGGGCAACACAGATACGCAGTATTTT.

The chain couples TRBV5-6 to TRBJ1-3, with TRBD1 matching over 8 bases. J lost 4 bases, V lost 3 bases, and 12 bases had no gene match. Germline V gives CDR1 SGHDT, CDR2 YYEEEE. CDR3 length: 17 amino acids. CDR3 nucleotides: TGTGCCAGCAGCTCCTGGGGGACAGGCCATCGGGGAAACACCATATATTTT. Protein sequence: CASSSWGTGHRGNTIYF.

This rearrangement joins TRBV29-1 to TRBJ1-1; perhaps TRBD1 as D (5 bases). The V and J ends lost 4 bases and 3 bases respectively, with 15 bases between them. Germline V gene data show CDR1 as SQVTM and CDR2 as ANQGSEA. The CDR3 covers 14 residues. The CDR3: CSVGYRGGDTEAFF. In nucleotides, the CDR3 is TGCAGCGTTGGATACCGGGGAGGGGACACTGAAGCTTTCTTT.

CDR3 DNA: TGTGCCAGCAGTGAAGCTTACAGGACCCTAGGGGATTCACCCCTCCACTTT. It encodes CASSEAYRTLGDSPLHF. V gene TRBV6-1 combines with J gene TRBJ1-6; a possible D gene is TRBD1 (5 bases). Trimming removed 0 bases at V and 8 bases at J, with 17 bases between. Germline V CDR1 and CDR2: MNHNS, SASEGT. CDR3 length equals 17 residues.

The chain recombines TRBV7-8 with TRBJ1-1; tentatively, D is TRBD1 (6 bases). In germline, CDR1 is SGHVS, CDR2 FQNEAQ. Trimming pared 6 bases from V and 2 bases from J, leaving 16 bases between. The CDR3 covers 15 residues. DNA for the CDR3: TGTGCCAGCAGTCCAGGGGAGGGCAGAAACACTGAAGCTTTCTTT. Protein: CASSPGEGRNTEAFF. The entire variable domain, with the rest obtained from reference TRBV7-8 and TRBJ1-1, is as follows: GAGVSQSPRYKVAKRGQDVALRCDPISGHVSLFWYQQALGQGPEFLTYFQNEAQLDKSGLPSDRFFAERPEGSVSTLKIQRTQQEDSAVYLCASSPGEGRNTEAFFGQGTRLTVV.